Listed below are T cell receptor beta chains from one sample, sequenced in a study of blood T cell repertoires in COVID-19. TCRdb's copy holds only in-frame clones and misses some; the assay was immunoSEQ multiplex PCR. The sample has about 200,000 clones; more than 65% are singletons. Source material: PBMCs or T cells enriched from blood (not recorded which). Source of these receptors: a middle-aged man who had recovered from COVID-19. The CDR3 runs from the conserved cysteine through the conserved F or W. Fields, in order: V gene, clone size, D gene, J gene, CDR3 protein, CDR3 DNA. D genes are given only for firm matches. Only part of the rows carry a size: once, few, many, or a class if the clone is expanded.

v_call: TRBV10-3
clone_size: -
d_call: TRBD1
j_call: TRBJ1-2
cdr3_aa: CATRQGAGRSYGYTF
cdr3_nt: TGTGCCACCCGACAGGGGGCTGGGCGTAGCTATGGCTACACCTTC

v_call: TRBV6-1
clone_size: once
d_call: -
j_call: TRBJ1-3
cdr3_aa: CASSESPRGGYRNTIYF
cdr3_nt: TGTGCCAGCAGTGAATCTCCCCGTGGGGGGTACAGAAACACCATATATTTT

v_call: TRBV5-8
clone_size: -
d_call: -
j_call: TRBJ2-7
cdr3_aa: CASTLPPGEQYF
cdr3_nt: TGTGCCAGCACCCTACCCCCTGGCGAGCAGTACTTC

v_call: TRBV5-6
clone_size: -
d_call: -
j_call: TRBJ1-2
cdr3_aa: CASSLDRDYGYTF
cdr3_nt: TGTGCCAGCAGCTTGGACAGGGACTATGGCTACACCTTC

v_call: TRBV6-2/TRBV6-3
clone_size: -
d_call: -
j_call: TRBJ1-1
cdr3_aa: CASSYGGGRTEAFF
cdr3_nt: TGTGCCAGCAGTTACGGCGGGGGGCGCACTGAAGCTTTCTTT

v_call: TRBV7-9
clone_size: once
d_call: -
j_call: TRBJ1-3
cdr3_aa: CASSLTAGTGNTIYF
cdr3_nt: TGTGCCAGCAGCCTGACGGCCGGGACTGGAAACACCATATATTTT

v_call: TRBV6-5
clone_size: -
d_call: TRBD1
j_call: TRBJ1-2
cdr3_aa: CASRDGQGNSGYTF
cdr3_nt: TGTGCCAGCAGAGATGGACAGGGGAACTCTGGCTACACCTTC

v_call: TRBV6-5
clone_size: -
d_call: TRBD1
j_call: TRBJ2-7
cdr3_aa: CASSYSGAGGRYEQYF
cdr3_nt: TGTGCCAGCAGTTACTCAGGGGCAGGGGGCAGGTACGAGCAGTACTTC

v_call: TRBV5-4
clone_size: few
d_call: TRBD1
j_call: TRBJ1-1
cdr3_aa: CASSYDRDTEAFF
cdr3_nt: TGTGCCAGCAGTTACGACAGGGACACTGAAGCTTTCTTT

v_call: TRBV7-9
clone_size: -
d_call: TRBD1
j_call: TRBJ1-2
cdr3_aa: CASSQDRGMGGYTF
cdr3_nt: TGTGCCAGCAGCCAAGACAGGGGGATGGGTGGCTACACCTTC

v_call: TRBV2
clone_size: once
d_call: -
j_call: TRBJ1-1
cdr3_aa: CASPTALMNTEAFF
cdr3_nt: TGTGCCAGCCCGACAGCCCTTATGAACACTGAAGCTTTCTTT

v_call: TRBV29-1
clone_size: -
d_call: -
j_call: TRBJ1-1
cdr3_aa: CSLTRNTEAFF
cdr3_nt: TGCAGCCTGACAAGGAACACTGAAGCTTTCTTT

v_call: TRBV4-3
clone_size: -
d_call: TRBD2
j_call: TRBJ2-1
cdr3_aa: CASSQGLAGGPNEQFF
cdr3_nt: TGCGCCAGCAGCCAAGGACTAGCGGGGGGCCCCAATGAGCAGTTCTTC

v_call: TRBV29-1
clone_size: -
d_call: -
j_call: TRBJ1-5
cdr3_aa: CSVAGSNQPQHF
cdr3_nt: TGCAGCGTTGCAGGCAGCAATCAGCCCCAGCATTTT

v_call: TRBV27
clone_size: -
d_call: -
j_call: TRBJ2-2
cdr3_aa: CASSYLTGIHTGELFF
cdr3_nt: TGTGCCAGCAGTTATCTCACAGGGATTCACACCGGGGAGCTGTTTTTT

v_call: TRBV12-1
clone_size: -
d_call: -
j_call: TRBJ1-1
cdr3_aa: CASSLHRGENTEAFF
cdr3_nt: TGTGCCAGCAGCTTGCACCGGGGAGAGAACACTGAAGCTTTCTTT

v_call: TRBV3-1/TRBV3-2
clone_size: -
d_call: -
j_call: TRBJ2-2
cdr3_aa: CASSLYRNTGELFF
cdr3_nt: TGTGCCAGCAGCCTTTACAGGAACACCGGGGAGCTGTTTTTT

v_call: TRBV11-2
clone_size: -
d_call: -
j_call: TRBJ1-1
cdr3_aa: CASSFRGQRNTEAFF
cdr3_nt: TGTGCCAGCAGCTTCCGTGGACAGCGGAACACTGAAGCTTTCTTT

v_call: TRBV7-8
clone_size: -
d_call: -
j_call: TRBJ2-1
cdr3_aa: CASSLSTGRNNEQFF
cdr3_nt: TGTGCCAGCAGCTTATCAACAGGGCGGAATAATGAGCAGTTCTTC

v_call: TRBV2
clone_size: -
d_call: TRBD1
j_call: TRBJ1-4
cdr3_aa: CASSSWGQGVPKLFF
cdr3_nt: TGTGCCAGCAGTAGCTGGGGACAGGGCGTCCCAAAACTGTTTTTT

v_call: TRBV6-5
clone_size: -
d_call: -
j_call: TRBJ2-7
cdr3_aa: CASTGTIYEQYF
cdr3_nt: TGTGCCAGCACAGGTACAATCTACGAGCAGTACTTC

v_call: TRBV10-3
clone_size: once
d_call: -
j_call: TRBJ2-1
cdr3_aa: CAIRETGPYNEQFF
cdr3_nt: TGTGCCATCAGGGAAACAGGCCCCTACAATGAGCAGTTCTTC